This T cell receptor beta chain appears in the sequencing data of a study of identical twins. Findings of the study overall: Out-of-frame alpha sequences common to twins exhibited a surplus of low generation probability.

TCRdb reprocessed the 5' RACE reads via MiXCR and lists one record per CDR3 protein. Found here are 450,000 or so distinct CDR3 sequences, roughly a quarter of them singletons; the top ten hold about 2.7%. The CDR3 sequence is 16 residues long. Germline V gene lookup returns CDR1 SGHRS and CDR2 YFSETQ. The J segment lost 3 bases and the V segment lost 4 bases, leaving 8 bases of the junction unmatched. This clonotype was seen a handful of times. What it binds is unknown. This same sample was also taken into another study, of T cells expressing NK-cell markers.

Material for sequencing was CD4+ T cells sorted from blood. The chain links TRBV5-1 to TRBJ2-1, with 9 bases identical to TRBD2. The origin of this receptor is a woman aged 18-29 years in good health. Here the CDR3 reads CASSLRTSEGYNEQFF. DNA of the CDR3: TGCGCCAGCAGCCTTCGGACTAGCGAGGGCTACAATGAGCAGTTCTTC.